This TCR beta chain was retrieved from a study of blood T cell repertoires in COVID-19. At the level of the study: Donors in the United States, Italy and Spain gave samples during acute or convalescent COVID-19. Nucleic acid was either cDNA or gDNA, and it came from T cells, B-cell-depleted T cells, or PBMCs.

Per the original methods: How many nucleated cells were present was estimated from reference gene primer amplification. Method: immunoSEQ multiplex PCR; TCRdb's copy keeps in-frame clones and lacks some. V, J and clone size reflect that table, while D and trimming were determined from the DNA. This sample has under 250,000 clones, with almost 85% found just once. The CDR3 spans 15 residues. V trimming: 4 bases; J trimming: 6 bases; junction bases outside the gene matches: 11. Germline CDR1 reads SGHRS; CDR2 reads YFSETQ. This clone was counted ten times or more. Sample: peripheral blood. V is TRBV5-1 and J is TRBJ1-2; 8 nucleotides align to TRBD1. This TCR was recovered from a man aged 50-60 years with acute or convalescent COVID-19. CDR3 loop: CASSLETGDRDGYTF. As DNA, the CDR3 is TGCGCCAGCAGCCTAGAGACAGGGGACCGGGATGGCTACACCTTC. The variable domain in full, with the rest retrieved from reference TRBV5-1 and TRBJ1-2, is KAGVTQTPRYLIKTRGQQVTLSCSPISGHRSVSWYQQTPGQGLQFLFEYFSETQRNKGNFPGRFSGRQFSNSRSEMNVSTLELGDSALYLCASSLETGDRDGYTFGSGTRLTVV.